The clone carrying this T cell receptor beta chain came up once. Trimming left V 3 bases short and J 4 bases short, with 10 bases between. CDR3 size: 14 residues. CDR1 is MDHEN, CDR2 SYDVKM, per germline. The data belong to a study of blood T cell repertoires in COVID-19. As for the study in general: Sources were T cells, B-cell-depleted T cells, or PBMCs; the material itself was cDNA or gDNA.

Two negative PCRs, clearance, or symptom resolution were required of recovered Cohort 3 donors. TCRdb's table, derived via immunoSEQ multiplex PCR, lists solely in-frame clones and lacks some. The repertoire holds roughly 300,000 clones, with approximately 92% as singletons. J is TRBJ2-1 and V is TRBV28; D gene unclear. This clonotype was obtained from a woman under 40 who had recovered from COVID-19. The specimen sequenced was PBMCs or T cells enriched from blood (not recorded which). CDR3 in amino acids: CASSFPDKYNEQFF. The CDR3 coding sequence is TGTGCCAGCAGTTTTCCAGACAAATACAATGAGCAGTTCTTC.